This entry concerns a single T cell receptor (beta chain). The data were obtained in a study of control samples from healthy donors and cancer patients. Here immunoSEQ multiplex PCR was the method, and the copy in TCRdb shows in-frame clones only, minus some. The data hold around 30,000 clones, with roughly 93% observed a single time. The V and J ends lost 2 bases and 4 bases, in that order; junction bases with no gene match: 7. Germline V lookup: CDR1 SGHVS, CDR2 FQNEAQ. The CDR3 runs 15 residues. The receptor's source is a man in his fifties with lung cancer. Material: PBMCs. The chain uses TRBV7-8 and TRBJ2-5, with 7 bases lining up with TRBD2. The CDR3 sequence: CASSLPLGGGETQYF. The CDR3 nucleotides read TGTGCCAGCAGCTTACCGCTGGGGGGGGGAGAGACCCAGTACTTC.